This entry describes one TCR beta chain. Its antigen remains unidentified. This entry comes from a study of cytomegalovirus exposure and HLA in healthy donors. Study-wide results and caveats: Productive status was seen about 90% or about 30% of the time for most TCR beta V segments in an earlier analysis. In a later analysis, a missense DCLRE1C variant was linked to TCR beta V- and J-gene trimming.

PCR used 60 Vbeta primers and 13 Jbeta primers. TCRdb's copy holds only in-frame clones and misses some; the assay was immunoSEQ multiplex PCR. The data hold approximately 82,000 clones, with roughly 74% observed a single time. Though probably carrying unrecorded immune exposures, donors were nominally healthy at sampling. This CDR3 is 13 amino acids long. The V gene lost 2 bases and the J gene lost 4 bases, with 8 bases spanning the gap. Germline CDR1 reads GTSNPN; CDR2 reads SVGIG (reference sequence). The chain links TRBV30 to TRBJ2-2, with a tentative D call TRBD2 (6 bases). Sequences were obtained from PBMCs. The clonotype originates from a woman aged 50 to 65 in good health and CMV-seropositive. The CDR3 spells CAWSWGVTGELFF. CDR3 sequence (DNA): TGTGCCTGGAGTTGGGGGGTCACCGGGGAGCTGTTTTTT. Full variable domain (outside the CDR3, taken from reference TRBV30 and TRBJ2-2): SQTIHQWPATLVQPVGSPLSLECTVEGTSNPNLYWYRQAAGRGLQLLFYSVGIGQISSEVPQNLSASRPQDRQFILSSKKLLLSDSGFYLCAWSWGVTGELFFGEGSRLTVL.